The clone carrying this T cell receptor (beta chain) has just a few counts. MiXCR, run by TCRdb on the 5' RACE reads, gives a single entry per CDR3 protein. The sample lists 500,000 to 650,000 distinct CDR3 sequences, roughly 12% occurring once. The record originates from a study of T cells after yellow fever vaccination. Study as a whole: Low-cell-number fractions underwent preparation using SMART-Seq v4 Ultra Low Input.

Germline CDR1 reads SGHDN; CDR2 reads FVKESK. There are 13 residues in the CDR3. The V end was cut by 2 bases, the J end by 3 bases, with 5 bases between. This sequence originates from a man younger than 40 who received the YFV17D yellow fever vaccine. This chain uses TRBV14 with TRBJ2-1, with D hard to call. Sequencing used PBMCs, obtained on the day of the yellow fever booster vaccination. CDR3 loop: CASSQPNYNEQFF. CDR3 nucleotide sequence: TGTGCCAGCAGCCAACCCAACTACAATGAGCAGTTCTTC. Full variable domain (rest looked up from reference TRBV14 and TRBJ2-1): EAGVTQFPSHSVIEKGQTVTLRCDPISGHDNLYWYRRVMGKEIKFLLHFVKESKQDESGMPNNRFLAERTGGTYSTLKVQPAELEDSGVYFCASSQPNYNEQFFGPGTRLTVL.